This T cell receptor beta chain was obtained from a study of CD8 T cells in ankylosing spondylitis. The CDR3 runs to 16 residues. The J segment lost 1 base and the V segment lost 6 bases, leaving 5 bases of the junction unmatched. The authors made TCR beta libraries by quantitative 5'-RACE with molecular barcodes. MiXCR was run by TCRdb on the 5' RACE reads, yielding one entry per CDR3 protein. The sample records fewer than 400,000 distinct CDR3 sequences, 6.5% to 10% being singletons. Regarding the study as a whole: Researchers report that disease-linked clones proved CD8+ and relatively rare in peripheral blood. Among TCR beta sequences, a motif of eight highly homologous variants appeared characteristic of ankylosing spondylitis blood. Earlier studies detected some motif variants in reactive arthritis synovial fluid and blood. Matched synovial fluid from ankylosing spondylitis patients was reported to be enriched for disease-linked clones.

In its sample, this clonotype was seen many times. Its antigen is unidentified. The receptor comes from a male donor with ankylosing spondylitis. The sequenced sample consisted of blood, either unsorted or a sorted T cell fraction (not recorded which). This sequence joins TRBV12-3 or TRBV12-4 and TRBJ2-1, with 11 bases aligning to TRBD2. The CDR3: CASRGVAGGSYNEQFF. The CDR3 DNA follows: TGTGCCAGCAGAGGCGTAGCGGGAGGGTCCTACAATGAGCAGTTCTTC.